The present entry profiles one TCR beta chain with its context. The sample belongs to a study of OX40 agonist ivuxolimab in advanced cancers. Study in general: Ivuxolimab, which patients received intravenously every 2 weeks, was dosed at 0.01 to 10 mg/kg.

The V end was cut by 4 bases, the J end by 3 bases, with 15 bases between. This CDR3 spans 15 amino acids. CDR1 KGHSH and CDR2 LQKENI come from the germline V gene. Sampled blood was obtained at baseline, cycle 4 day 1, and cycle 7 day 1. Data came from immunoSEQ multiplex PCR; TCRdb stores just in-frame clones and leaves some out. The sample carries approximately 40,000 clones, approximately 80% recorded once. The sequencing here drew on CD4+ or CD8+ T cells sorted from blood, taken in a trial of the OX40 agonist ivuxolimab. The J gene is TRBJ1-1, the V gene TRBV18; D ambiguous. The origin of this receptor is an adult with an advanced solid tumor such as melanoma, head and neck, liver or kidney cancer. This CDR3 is CASSLNSGIDTEAFF. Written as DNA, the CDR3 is TGTGCCAGCTCACTCAACAGCGGTATCGACACTGAAGCTTTCTTT.